This TCR beta chain was documented in a study of PD-1 blockade in classical Hodgkin lymphoma. Assay used: immunoSEQ multiplex PCR; TCRdb lists only in-frame clones, some missing. This sample has over 90,000 clones, with roughly 89% found just once. The patients all showed relapse after autologous stem cell transplantation, while their brentuximab vedotin exposure varied. This CDR3 has 16 amino acids. V trimming: 4 bases; J trimming: 2 bases; junction bases outside the gene matches: 6. The germline gives CDR1 SGHNT, CDR2 YYREEE (reference sequence). On this clone: Its antigen is unknown.

Study-level findings and limits: Some patients began nivolumab under 1 year after ASCT. These patients were excluded from later analyses. Whereas CD4+ TCR diversity had risen significantly by C4D1, CD8+ TCR diversity had not. With respect to the repertoire differences, their causes, possibly disease activity or prior therapy, remain undefined. Prior to therapy, complete responders displayed diversity much like that of newly diagnosed patients.

Specimen: peripheral blood mononuclear cells (PBMCs), collected before the second cycle of nivolumab. This TCR derives from a human donor with classical Hodgkin lymphoma. The chain carries TRBV5-4 and TRBJ2-3; TRBD2 matches at 11 bases. CDR3 sequence (DNA): TGTGCCAGCAGCAAAGGGACTAGCGGTTCCACAGATACGCAGTATTTT. Its protein product is CASSKGTSGSTDTQYF. Combining the CDR3 with reference TRBV5-4 and TRBJ2-3 gives the whole variable domain ETGVTQSPTHLIKTRGQQVTLRCSSQSGHNTVSWYQQALGQGPQFIFQYYREEENGRGNFPPRFSGLQFPNYSSELNVNALELDDSALYLCASSKGTSGSTDTQYFGPGTRLTVL.